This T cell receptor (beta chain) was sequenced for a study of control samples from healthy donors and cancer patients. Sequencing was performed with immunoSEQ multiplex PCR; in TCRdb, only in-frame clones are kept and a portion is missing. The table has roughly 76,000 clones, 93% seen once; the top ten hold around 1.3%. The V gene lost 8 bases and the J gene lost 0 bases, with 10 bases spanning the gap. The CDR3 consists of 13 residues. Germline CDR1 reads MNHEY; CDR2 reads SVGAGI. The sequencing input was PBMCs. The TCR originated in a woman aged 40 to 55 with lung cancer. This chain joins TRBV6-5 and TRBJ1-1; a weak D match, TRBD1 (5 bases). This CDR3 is CASAQTVNTEAFF. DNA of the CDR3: TGTGCCAGCGCACAGACAGTGAACACTGAAGCTTTCTTT.